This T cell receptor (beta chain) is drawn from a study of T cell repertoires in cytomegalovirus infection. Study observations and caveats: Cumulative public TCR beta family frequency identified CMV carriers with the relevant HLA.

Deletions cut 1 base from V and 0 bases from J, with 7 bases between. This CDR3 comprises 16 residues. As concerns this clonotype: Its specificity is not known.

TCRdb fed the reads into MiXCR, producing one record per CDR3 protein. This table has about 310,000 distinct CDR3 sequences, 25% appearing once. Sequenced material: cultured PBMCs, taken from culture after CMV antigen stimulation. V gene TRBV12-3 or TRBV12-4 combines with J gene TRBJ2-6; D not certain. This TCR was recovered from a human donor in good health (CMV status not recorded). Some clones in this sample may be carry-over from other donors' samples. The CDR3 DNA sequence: TGTGCCAGCAGTTTAGACGACTCCTCTGGGGCCAACGTCCTGACTTTC. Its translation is CASSLDDSSGANVLTF.